This T cell receptor beta chain comes out of a study of blood T cell repertoires in COVID-19. On the study more broadly: Samples came from the United States, Italy and Spain, spanning acute and convalescent COVID-19. Nucleic acid was either cDNA or gDNA, and it came from T cells, B-cell-depleted T cells, or PBMCs.

Which cohort a participant joined came from the clinical history participants gave. In the original processing: Nucleated cell number was recorded as an estimate derived from reference gene primer amplification. Sequencing was performed with immunoSEQ multiplex PCR; in TCRdb, only in-frame clones are kept and a portion is missing. V, J and clone size reflect that table, while D and trimming were determined from the DNA. The table lists under 200,000 clones, around 85% of them singletons. In germline, CDR1 is MRHNA, CDR2 SNTAGT. Unmatched junction bases numbered 7, after V lost 5 bases and J lost 2 bases. This CDR3 is built from 15 residues.

The sequencing input was PBMCs or T cells enriched from blood (not recorded which). The chain recombines TRBV6-4 with TRBJ2-3; the match to TRBD2 covers 7 bases. The TCR originated in a middle-aged woman with acute COVID-19. CDR3 loop: CASSPLGGITDTQYF. DNA for the CDR3: TGTGCCAGCAGTCCTCTCGGGGGGATCACAGATACGCAGTATTTT.